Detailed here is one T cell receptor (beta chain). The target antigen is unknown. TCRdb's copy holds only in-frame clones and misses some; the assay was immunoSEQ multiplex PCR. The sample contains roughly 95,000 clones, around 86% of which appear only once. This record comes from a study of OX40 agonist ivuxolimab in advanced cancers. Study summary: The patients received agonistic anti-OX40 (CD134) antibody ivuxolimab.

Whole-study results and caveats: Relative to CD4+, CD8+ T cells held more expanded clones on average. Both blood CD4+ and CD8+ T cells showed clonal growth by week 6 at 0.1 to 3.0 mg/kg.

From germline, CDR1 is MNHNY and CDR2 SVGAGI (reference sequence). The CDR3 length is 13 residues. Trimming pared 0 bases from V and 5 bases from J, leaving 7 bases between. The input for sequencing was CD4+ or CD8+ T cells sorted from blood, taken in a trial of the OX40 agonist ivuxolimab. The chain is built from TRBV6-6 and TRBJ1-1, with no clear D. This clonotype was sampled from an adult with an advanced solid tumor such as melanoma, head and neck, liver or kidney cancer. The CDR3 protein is CASSYSESTEAFF. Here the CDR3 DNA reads TGTGCCAGCAGTTACTCGGAGAGTACTGAAGCTTTCTTT.